This passage covers 24 T cell receptor beta chains from one sample sequenced in a study of shared clonotypes between healthy human individuals (dated by TCRdb to about 2020). Library construction relied on the immunoSEQ multiplex PCR assay. Drawn from immuneACCESS, this table holds only the in-frame rearrangements with V and J called that TCRdb kept. Clones are partly lost; checked studies trace under half to an unresolved V gene and leave the rest unexplained. The sample yields 600,000 to 750,000 clones; roughly 72% were counted once. The top ten clones comprise around 1.8% of the sample. The material sequenced was memory CD4+ T cells sorted from blood. Per the publication, the cell subset or site label means: CD45RA-negative fraction. The source of these receptors is a woman between 25 and 40 years old in good health.

This rearrangement joins TRBV7-3 to TRBJ2-1, with 13 bases fitting TRBD2. This CDR3 spans 17 amino acids. CDR1 is SGHTA and CDR2 is FQGTGA in the germline V gene. The J segment lost 4 bases and the V segment lost 2 bases, leaving 5 bases of the junction unmatched. The CDR3 loop reads CASSLQSGLAGYNEQFF. The DNA for the CDR3 is TGTGCCAGCAGCTTACAGTCGGGACTAGCGGGGTACAATGAGCAGTTCTTC. The whole variable domain, remainder taken from reference TRBV7-3 and TRBJ2-1, is GAGVSQTPSNKVTEKGKYVELRCDPISGHTALYWYRQSLGQGPEFLIYFQGTGAADDSGLPNDRFFAVRPEGSVSTLKIQRTERGDSAVYLCASSLQSGLAGYNEQFFGPGTRLTVL.

The chain couples TRBV30 to TRBJ1-5; no clear D gene. The germline V gene encodes CDR1 GTSNPN and CDR2 SVGIG (reference sequence). With 1 base removed from V and 0 bases from J, the gap between germline ends came to 7 bases. The CDR3 covers 14 residues. CDR3 sequence: CAWSGGYSNQPQHF. For the CDR3, the DNA is TGTGCCTGGAGTGGGGGATATAGCAATCAGCCCCAGCATTTT.

This clone showed up just a few times. J is TRBJ2-2 and V is TRBV29-1; TRBD1 agrees at 9 bases. From germline, CDR1 is SQVTM and CDR2 ANQGSEA. Trimming took 7 bases from V and 1 from J; bases not matched to a gene: 10. The CDR3 has 16 residues. The CDR3 sequence is CSAGDRVLQNTGELFF. The CDR3 nucleotides are TGCAGCGCGGGGGACAGGGTCCTCCAGAACACCGGGGAGCTGTTTTTT.

The J gene is TRBJ1-1, the V gene TRBV5-1, with D maybe TRBD1 (5 bases). Germline-derived CDR1 and CDR2 are SGHRS and YFSETQ. The CDR3 runs to 16 residues. Trimming took 0 bases from V and 0 from J, leaving 12 bases between them. CDR3 in amino acids: CASSLDQGPMNTEAFF. CDR3 in DNA: TGCGCCAGCAGCTTGGACCAGGGACCTATGAACACTGAAGCTTTCTTT.

The rearrangement links TRBV29-1 to TRBJ1-5; weak D call: TRBD1 (5 bases). The CDR3 runs to 13 residues. Germline V gene lookup returns CDR1 SQVTM and CDR2 ANQGSEA. Trimming left V 4 bases short and J 4 bases short, with 11 bases between. In DNA form, the CDR3 reads TGCAGCGTTGGGGGGACTGGAAATCAGCCCCAGCATTTT. It specifies CSVGGTGNQPQHF.

The rearrangement uses TRBV28 and TRBJ2-7; the match to TRBD2 covers 10 bases. Germline V gene sequence: CDR1 MDHEN, CDR2 SYDVKM. CDR3 length: 14 amino acids. V shed 6 bases, J shed 5 bases, and the junction held 7 bases outside the gene matches. The CDR3 spells CASRVSGRANEQYF. DNA of the CDR3: TGTGCCAGCAGGGTAAGCGGGAGGGCAAACGAGCAGTACTTC.

The V gene is TRBV5-4, the J gene TRBJ2-3; the match to TRBD2 covers 11 bases. Looked up from germline, CDR1 is SGHNT and CDR2 is YYREEE (reference sequence). The CDR3 is 14 residues long. Trimming at V came to 4 bases and at J to 3 bases, leaving 1 base not matched to a gene. DNA for the CDR3: TGTGCCAGCAGCCCTAGCGGGAGGACAGATACGCAGTATTTT. Translated: CASSPSGRTDTQYF.

J is TRBJ2-5 and V is TRBV5-4, with 9 bases lining up with TRBD2. Trimming removed 2 bases from V and 6 bases from J; junction bases left unmatched: 5. Germline CDR1 is SGHNT and CDR2 is YYREEE (reference sequence). This CDR3 has 14 amino acids. The CDR3 nucleotides are TGTGCCAGCAGCTTCGGGCGGGAGGGGCAGACCCAGTACTTC. Protein: CASSFGREGQTQYF.

J is TRBJ1-5 and V is TRBV28; TRBD1 matches 7 bases. From germline, CDR1 is MDHEN and CDR2 SYDVKM. J gave up 2 bases and V 4 bases, and 5 bases lay outside the gene matches. The CDR3 consists of 15 residues. This CDR3 is CASSSGGDGNQPQHF. In DNA form, the CDR3 reads TGTGCCAGCAGTTCAGGGGGGGACGGCAATCAGCCCCAGCATTTT.

A note on this clone: Other DNA sequences from this sample encode an identical CDR3 as well. The CDR3 coding sequence is TGCGCCAGCAGCCTAGACTCTCACTCCTACAATGAGCAGTTCTTC. This codes for CASSLDSHSYNEQFF. The rearrangement joins TRBV5-1 to TRBJ2-1; D gene unclear. V was trimmed by 4 bases and J by 0 bases, leaving 11 bases between them. This CDR3 is built from 15 residues. Germline-derived CDR1 and CDR2 are SGHRS and YFSETQ.

The CDR3 region has the DNA TGTGCCAGCGGACCCTTGGGACAGTACACAGATACGCAGTATTTT. Encoded protein: CASGPLGQYTDTQYF. The chain uses TRBV6-1 and TRBJ2-3; 7 nucleotides align to TRBD1. The CDR3 contains 15 residues. With V trimmed by 8 bases and J by 2 bases, 10 bases remained unmatched. Germline loops: CDR1 MNHNS, CDR2 SASEGT.

The rearrangement links TRBV7-9 to TRBJ1-4; a weak D match, TRBD1 (5 bases). Germline loops: CDR1 SEHNR, CDR2 FQNEAQ (reference sequence). CDR3 length equals 14 residues. V lost 5 bases to trimming and J lost 8 bases, with 15 bases between them. The CDR3 sequence is CASSPGKGTEKLFF. CDR3 nucleotide sequence: TGTGCCAGCAGCCCTGGAAAGGGGACGGAAAAACTGTTTTTT.

This chain uses TRBV28 with TRBJ2-7; 8 bases are a match to TRBD1. Per the germline V gene, CDR1 is MDHEN and CDR2 is SYDVKM. This CDR3 has 13 amino acids. Germline trimming cut 3 bases from V and 5 bases from J; bases unmatched to any gene: 3. CDR3 sequence: CASSFPDRDEQYF. CDR3 DNA sequence: TGTGCCAGCAGTTTTCCGGACAGGGACGAGCAGTACTTC. Based on the CDR3 plus reference TRBV28 and TRBJ2-7, the full variable domain is DVKVTQSSRYLVKRTGEKVFLECVQDMDHENMFWYRQDPGLGLRLIYFSYDVKMKEKGDIPEGYSVSREKKERFSLILESASTNQTSMYLCASSFPDRDEQYFGPGTRLTVT.

This clone was found a few times. The rearrangement links TRBV4-1 to TRBJ2-1, with 10 bases that match TRBD2. Trimming took 1 base from V and 7 from J; bases not matched to a gene: 13. Germline CDR1 MGHRA, CDR2 YSYEKL. This CDR3 is built from 18 residues. Here the CDR3 reads CASSQAPPLAGDRNEQFF. CDR3 bases: TGCGCCAGCAGCCAAGCCCCGCCCCTAGCGGGAGATCGGAATGAGCAGTTCTTC.

CDR3 region: CASSYSRGNQETQYF. In nucleotides, the CDR3 is TGTGCCAGCAGTTACTCGAGGGGGAACCAAGAGACCCAGTACTTC. V is TRBV6-5 and J is TRBJ2-5; tentatively, D is TRBD1 (6 bases). CDR1 is MNHEY, CDR2 SVGAGI, per germline. Trimming removed 0 bases from V and 0 bases from J, with 8 bases in between. The CDR3 is 15 residues long.

The chain uses TRBV7-9 and TRBJ2-3; 11 bases agree with TRBD1. Germline V lookup: CDR1 SEHNR, CDR2 FQNEAQ (reference sequence). The CDR3 is 16 residues long. The ends lost 6 bases at V and 5 bases at J; junction bases unmatched: 10. The CDR3 loop reads CASRTWTGGAVDTQYF. CDR3 nucleotide sequence: TGTGCCAGCAGAACTTGGACAGGGGGCGCGGTAGATACGCAGTATTTT.

The chain recombines TRBV6-5 with TRBJ1-1, with D maybe TRBD1 (6 bases). The CDR3 runs 13 residues. Deletions cut 6 bases from V and 1 base from J, with 9 bases between. Germline V gives CDR1 MNHEY, CDR2 SVGAGI. The DNA of the CDR3 is TGTGCCAGCAGCACAGGGCGGAACACTGAAGCTTTCTTT. Its translation: CASSTGRNTEAFF.

This chain joins TRBV10-3 and TRBJ2-7; TRBD1 might be the D (5 bases). CDR3 length: 13 amino acids. Trimming left V 10 bases short and J 3 bases short, with 16 bases between. Germline assignment: CDR1 ENHRY and CDR2 SYGVKD. The CDR3: CATTPGFGYEQYF. For the CDR3, the DNA is TGTGCCACCACCCCAGGGTTTGGCTACGAGCAGTACTTC.

This chain links TRBV7-6 with TRBJ2-2; D might be TRBD1 or TRBD2, each matching 5 bases. The CDR3 runs to 14 residues. The germline V and J ends were trimmed by 2 bases and 6 bases, with 10 bases remaining between them. Germline assignment: CDR1 SGHVS and CDR2 FNYEAQ. The CDR3 nucleotides are TGTGCCAGCAGCTTACCGGGGCGGGCCGGGGAGCTGTTTTTT. This codes for CASSLPGRAGELFF.

This chain connects TRBV11-2 to TRBJ2-1, with D uncertain. The V end lost 5 bases, the J end lost 5 bases, and 16 bases lay between the germline ends. This CDR3 comprises 15 residues. The germline CDR1 and CDR2 sequences are SGHAT and FQNNGV. CDR3 in amino acids: CASSPVALVDNEQFF. CDR3 coding DNA: TGTGCCAGCAGCCCGGTAGCCCTGGTAGACAATGAGCAGTTCTTC. The complete variable domain, with remaining parts taken from reference TRBV11-2 and TRBJ2-1, reads EAGVAQSPRYKIIEKRQSVAFWCNPISGHATLYWYQQILGQGPKLLIQFQNNGVVDDSQLPKDRFSAERLKGVDSTLKIQPAKLEDSAVYLCASSPVALVDNEQFFGPGTRLTVL.

In this sample, this clone turned up once. The V gene is TRBV9, the J gene TRBJ2-3, with 13 bases that match TRBD2. Trimming at V came to 4 bases and at J to 3 bases, leaving 8 bases not matched to a gene. The CDR3 is made up of 17 amino acids. Germline V gives CDR1 SGDLS, CDR2 YYNGEE. The CDR3 loop is CASSLRTSGRWTDTQYF. The CDR3 DNA is TGTGCCAGCAGCCTCCGGACTAGCGGGAGATGGACAGATACGCAGTATTTT.

The genes are TRBV4-1 and TRBJ1-1, with 10 bases that match TRBD1. The V gene's germline CDR1 is MGHRA and CDR2 YSYEKL. This CDR3 comprises 17 residues. V shed 2 bases, J shed 0 bases, and the junction held 6 bases outside the gene matches. This CDR3 reads CASSQTRDRGMNTEAFF. The CDR3, as DNA: TGCGCCAGCAGCCAAACCCGGGACAGGGGCATGAACACTGAAGCTTTCTTT.

The V and J genes are TRBV27 and TRBJ2-7, with 7 positions matching TRBD1. V shed 5 bases and J 3 bases; nucleotides not matched to a gene: 10. Germline assignment: CDR1 MNHEY and CDR2 SMNVEV (reference sequence). The CDR3 contains 15 residues. CDR3 DNA sequence: TGTGCCAGCAGTCTCCGACAGGGACCCAGCTACGAGCAGTACTTC. It is translated as CASSLRQGPSYEQYF.

The chain is built from TRBV28 and TRBJ1-5; possible D gene TRBD1, 5 bases. The V and J ends lost 2 bases and 1 base respectively, with 12 bases between them. Germline V lookup: CDR1 MDHEN, CDR2 SYDVKM. The CDR3 extends over 16 amino acids. Written as DNA, the CDR3 is TGTGCCAGCAGTTTACACGGGGGAGGCAGCAATCAGCCCCAGCATTTT. Its translation: CASSLHGGGSNQPQHF.